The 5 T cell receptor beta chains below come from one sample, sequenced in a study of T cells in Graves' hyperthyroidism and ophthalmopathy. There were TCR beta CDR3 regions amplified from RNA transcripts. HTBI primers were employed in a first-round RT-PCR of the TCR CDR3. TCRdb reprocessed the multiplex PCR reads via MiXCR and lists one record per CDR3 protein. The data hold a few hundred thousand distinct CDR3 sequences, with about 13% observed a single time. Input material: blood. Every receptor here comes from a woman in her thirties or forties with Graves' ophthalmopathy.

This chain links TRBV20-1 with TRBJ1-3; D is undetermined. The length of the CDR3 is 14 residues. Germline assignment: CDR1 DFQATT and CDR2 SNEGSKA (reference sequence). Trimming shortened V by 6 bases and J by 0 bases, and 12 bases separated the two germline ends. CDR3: CSADDTNSGNTIYF. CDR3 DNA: TGCAGTGCAGACGACACCAACTCTGGAAACACCATATATTTT.

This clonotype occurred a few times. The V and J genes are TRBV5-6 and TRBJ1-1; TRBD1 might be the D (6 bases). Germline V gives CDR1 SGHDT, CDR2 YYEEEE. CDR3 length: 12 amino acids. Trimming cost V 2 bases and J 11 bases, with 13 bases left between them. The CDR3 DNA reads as TGTGCCAGCAGCTTTCGGCACAGGGAGGCTTTCTTT. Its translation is CASSFRHREAFF.

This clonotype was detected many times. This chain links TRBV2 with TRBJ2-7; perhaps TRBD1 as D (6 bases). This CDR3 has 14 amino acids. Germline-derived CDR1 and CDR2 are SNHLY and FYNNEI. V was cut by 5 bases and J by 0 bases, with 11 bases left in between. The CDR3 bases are TGTGCCAGCAGTAACAGGGAAAACTCCTACGAGCAGTACTTC. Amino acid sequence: CASSNRENSYEQYF.

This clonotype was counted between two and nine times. The CDR3 sequence is CASSYDRLTGELFF. The DNA for the CDR3 is TGTGCCAGCAGTTATGACAGGTTGACCGGGGAGCTGTTTTTT. This chain joins TRBV6-2 or TRBV6-3 and TRBJ2-2; possible D gene TRBD1, 6 bases. Germline V gene lookup returns CDR1 MNHEY and CDR2 SVGEGT. This CDR3 has 14 residues. Trimming stripped 3 bases from V and 5 bases from J, with 10 bases between.

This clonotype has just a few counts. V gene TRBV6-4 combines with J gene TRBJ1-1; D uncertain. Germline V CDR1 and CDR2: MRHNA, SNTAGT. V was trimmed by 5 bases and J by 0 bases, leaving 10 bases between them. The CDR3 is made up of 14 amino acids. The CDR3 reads CASSYQNMNTEAFF. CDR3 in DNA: TGTGCCAGCAGTTACCAGAACATGAACACTGAAGCTTTCTTT.